The 12 T cell receptor beta chains given below trace back to one sample, sequenced in a study of molecular identifiers for immune sequencing clone quantification. TCRdb reprocessed the PCR reads via MiXCR and lists one record per CDR3 protein. The sample carries approximately 500,000 distinct CDR3 sequences, roughly 25% recorded once. The sequencing input was naive CD8+ T cells from blood, with Jurkat cell RNA spiked in. As to subset: FACS-sorted CD8+CD4-CCR7+CD45RA+ naive T cells. Every receptor here comes from a human donor in good health. Some libraries in this study had Jurkat cell RNA spiked in.

Comments on this clonotype: This may be a read error, as it is one base from a much larger clone. The chain is built from TRBV5-1 and TRBJ1-1, with D maybe TRBD1 (5 bases). Germline CDR1 is SGHRS and CDR2 is YFSETQ. This CDR3 contains 13 residues. As DNA, the CDR3 is TGCGCCAGCAGCAAAGGGGCTGACGCTGAAGCTTCCTTT. As protein: CASSKGADAEASF.

This clonotype appeared a few times. The CDR3 nucleotides are TGTGCCAGCAGTTTTGAGATTGGCTCCTACAATGAGCAGTTCTTC. It translates to CASSFEIGSYNEQFF. This chain links TRBV6-2 or TRBV6-3 with TRBJ2-1; D uncertain. The CDR3 runs to 15 residues. Germline V gene sequence: CDR1 MNHEY, CDR2 SVGEGT. The V end was cut by 4 bases, the J end by 0 bases, with 10 bases between.

The table lists this clonotype with a few counts. The rearrangement links TRBV5-1 to TRBJ2-2, with 12 bases lining up with TRBD2. The germline V gene has CDR1 SGHRS and CDR2 YFSETQ. The CDR3 extends over 16 amino acids. With V trimmed by 2 bases and J by 3 bases, 2 bases remained unmatched. CDR3 region: CASSFGLAGYTGELFF. As DNA, the CDR3 is TGCGCCAGCAGCTTTGGACTAGCGGGGTACACCGGGGAGCTGTTTTTT.

As regards this clonotype: A much larger clone differs from this one at a single base, so this may be a read error. This sequence joins TRBV20-1 and TRBJ1-5; D is unclear. Per germline, CDR1 DFQATT and CDR2 SNEGSKA (reference sequence). The CDR3 length is 15 residues. CDR3 region: CSARTSLNSNQPQRF. CDR3 coding DNA: TGCAGTGCTAGGACCTCTTTAAATAGCAATCAGCCCCAGCGTTTT.

This clonotype was recorded a few times. J is TRBJ1-3 and V is TRBV2; 7 bases line up with TRBD1. Looked up from germline, CDR1 is SNHLY and CDR2 is FYNNEI. Trimming took 6 bases from V and 4 from J; bases not matched to a gene: 15. The CDR3 is 17 residues long. The CDR3 DNA sequence: TGTGCCAGCAGCCTTTCTCCCGGGACAGCGGACGGAAACACCATATATTTT. Residues: CASSLSPGTADGNTIYF. The complete variable domain, with remaining parts taken from reference TRBV2 and TRBJ1-3, reads EPEVTQTPSHQVTQMGQEVILRCVPISNHLYFYWYRQILGQKVEFLVSFYNNEISEKSEIFDDQFSVERPDGSNFTLKIRSTKLEDSAMYFCASSLSPGTADGNTIYFGEGSWLTVV.

V gene TRBV29-1 combines with J gene TRBJ2-1; D gene unclear. This CDR3 has 14 amino acids. V dropped 1 base and J dropped 2 bases, with 9 bases sitting between them. The germline V gene encodes CDR1 SQVTM and CDR2 ANQGSEA. The DNA of the CDR3 is TGCAGCGTTGAAGGGGGATATACCTACAATGAGCAGTTCTTC. Translated: CSVEGGYTYNEQFF.

A remark on this clonotype: A read error may explain this, as a much larger clone is one base away. The gene calls are TRBV6-5 and TRBJ2-5; tentative D call: TRBD1 (6 bases). CDR1 and CDR2 from the germline V gene are MNHEY and SVGAGI. Trimming pared 0 bases from V and 8 bases from J, leaving 13 bases between. This CDR3 spans 14 amino acids. For the CDR3, the DNA is TGTGCCAGCAGTTACTCCGAACAGGGTAGCACCCAGTACTTC. Translation: CASSYSEQGSTQYF.

This clonotype came up a few times. The chain has TRBV7-9 and TRBJ2-7, with a weak D call TRBD1 (6 bases). The CDR3 runs to 16 residues. Trimming took 2 bases from V and 0 from J, leaving 14 bases between them. Looked up from germline, CDR1 is SEHNR and CDR2 is FQNEAQ (reference sequence). In nucleotides, the CDR3 is TGTGCCAGCAGCTTACCCCGGGACATCAGCTCCTACGAGCAGTACTTC. It specifies CASSLPRDISSYEQYF. Combining the CDR3 with reference TRBV7-9 and TRBJ2-7 gives the whole variable domain DTGVSQNPRHKITKRGQNVTFRCDPISEHNRLYWYRQTLGQGPEFLTYFQNEAQLEKSRLLSDRFSAERPKGSFSTLEIQRTEQGDSAMYLCASSLPRDISSYEQYFGPGTRLTVT.

This clonotype was counted only a few times. The chain is built from TRBV7-9 and TRBJ2-7; 8 nucleotides agree with TRBD1. Germline CDR1 SEHNR, CDR2 FQNEAQ (reference sequence). The CDR3 contains 14 residues. Trimming cost V 5 bases and J 6 bases; bases outside gene matches: 9. The CDR3 DNA reads TGTGCCAGCAGCCTCCGGGACAGGCCTCTCGAGCAGTACTTC. Its protein product is CASSLRDRPLEQYF.

On this clonotype: Given a much more abundant clone one base away, this may be a read error. The rearrangement joins TRBV4-1 to TRBJ1-1, with D maybe TRBD1 (5 bases). CDR3 length: 16 residues. Germline CDR1 MGHRA, CDR2 YSYEKL. CDR3 protein: CASSPGQGVMNTAAFF. The CDR3 DNA sequence: TGCGCCAGCAGCCCCGGTCAAGGGGTAATGAACACTGCAGCTTTCTTT.

This clonotype was counted at least ten times. This chain joins TRBV4-3 and TRBJ1-4, with D possibly TRBD1 on 5 matching bases. V dropped 1 base and J dropped 5 bases, with 11 bases sitting between them. The germline V gene encodes CDR1 LGHNA and CDR2 YSLEER. The CDR3 totals 15 residues. For the CDR3, the DNA is TGCGCCAGCAGCCAAGGCAGCAGGGTCAATGAAAAACTGTTTTTT. This encodes CASSQGSRVNEKLFF.

For this clonotype: It may be a read error: a sequence one base away is much more abundant. The chain employs TRBV29-1 and TRBJ2-2; TRBD1 agrees at 12 bases. Germline loops: CDR1 SQVTM, CDR2 ANQGSEA. V shed 4 bases, J shed 4 bases, and the junction held 7 bases outside the gene matches. This CDR3 contains 16 residues. The CDR3 sequence is CSVGGQGASPTGELFF. CDR3 coding DNA: TGCAGCGTTGGGGGACAGGGGGCTTCGCCCACCGGGGAGCTGTTTTTT.